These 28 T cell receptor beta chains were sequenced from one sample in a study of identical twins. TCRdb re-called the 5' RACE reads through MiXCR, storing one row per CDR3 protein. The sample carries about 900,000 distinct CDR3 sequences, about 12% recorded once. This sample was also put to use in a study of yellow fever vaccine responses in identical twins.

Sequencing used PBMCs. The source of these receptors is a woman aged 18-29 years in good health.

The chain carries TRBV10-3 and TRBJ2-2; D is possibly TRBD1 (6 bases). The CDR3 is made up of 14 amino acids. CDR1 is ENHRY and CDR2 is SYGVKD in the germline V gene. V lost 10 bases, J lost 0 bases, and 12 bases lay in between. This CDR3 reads CANGQKANTGELFF. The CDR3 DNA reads TGTGCCAACGGACAGAAAGCGAACACCGGGGAGCTGTTTTTT.

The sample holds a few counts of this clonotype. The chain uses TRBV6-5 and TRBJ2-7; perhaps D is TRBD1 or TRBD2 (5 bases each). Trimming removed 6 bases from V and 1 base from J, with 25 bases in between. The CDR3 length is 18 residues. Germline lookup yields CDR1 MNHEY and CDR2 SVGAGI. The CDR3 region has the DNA TGTGCCAGCAGCTACGACTCTCTAGTCGGGTGGGGGTCCTACGAGCAGTACGTC. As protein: CASSYDSLVGWGSYEQYV.

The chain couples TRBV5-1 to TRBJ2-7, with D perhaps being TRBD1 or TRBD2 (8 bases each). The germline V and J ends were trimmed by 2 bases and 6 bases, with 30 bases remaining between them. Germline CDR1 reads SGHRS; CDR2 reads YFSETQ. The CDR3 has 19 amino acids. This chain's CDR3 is CASSFYGGEATGDRCEQYV. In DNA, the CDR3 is TGCGCCAGCAGCTTTTACGGGGGGGAGGCGACAGGGGATCGGTGCGAGCAGTACGTC.

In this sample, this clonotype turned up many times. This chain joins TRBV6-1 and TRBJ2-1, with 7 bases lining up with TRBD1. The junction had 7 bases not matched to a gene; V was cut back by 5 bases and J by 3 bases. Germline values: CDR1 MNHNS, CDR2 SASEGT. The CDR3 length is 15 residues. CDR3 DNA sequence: TGTGCCAGCAGTCCCCGGGACAGAGACTACAATGAGCAGTTCTTC. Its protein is CASSPRDRDYNEQFF.

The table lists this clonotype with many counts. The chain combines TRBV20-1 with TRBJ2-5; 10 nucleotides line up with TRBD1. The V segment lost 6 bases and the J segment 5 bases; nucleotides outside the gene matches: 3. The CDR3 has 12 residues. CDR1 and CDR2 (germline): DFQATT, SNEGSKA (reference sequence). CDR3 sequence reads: CSAGQGMETQYF. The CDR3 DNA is TGCAGTGCGGGACAGGGGATGGAGACCCAGTACTTC.

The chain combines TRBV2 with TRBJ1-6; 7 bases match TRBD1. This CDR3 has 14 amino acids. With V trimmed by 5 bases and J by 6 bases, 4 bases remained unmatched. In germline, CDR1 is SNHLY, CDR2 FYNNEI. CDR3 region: CASSSGQFNSPLHF. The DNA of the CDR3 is TGTGCCAGCAGTTCGGGACAGTTTAATTCACCCCTCCACTTT. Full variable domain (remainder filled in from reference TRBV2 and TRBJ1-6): EPEVTQTPSHQVTQMGQEVILRCVPISNHLYFYWYRQILGQKVEFLVSFYNNEISEKSEIFDDQFSVERPDGSNFTLKIRSTKLEDSAMYFCASSSGQFNSPLHFGNGTRLTVT.

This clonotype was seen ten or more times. CDR3 in amino acids: CASSYSGLRTGKNTGELFF. The CDR3 DNA reads TGTGCCAGCAGTTACTCGGGCTTGCGGACAGGGAAGAACACCGGGGAGCTGTTTTTT. The genes are TRBV6-5 and TRBJ2-2, with 8 bases that match TRBD1. Per germline, CDR1 MNHEY and CDR2 SVGAGI. The length of the CDR3 is 19 residues. V lost 0 bases, J lost 1 base, and 10 bases stayed unmatched.

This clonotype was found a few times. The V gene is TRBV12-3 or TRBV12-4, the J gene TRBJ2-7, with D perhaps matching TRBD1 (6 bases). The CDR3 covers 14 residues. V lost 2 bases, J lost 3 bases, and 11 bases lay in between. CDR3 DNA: TGTGCCAGCAGTTTAAGGGCAGGGGACTACGAGCAGTACGTC. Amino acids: CASSLRAGDYEQYV.

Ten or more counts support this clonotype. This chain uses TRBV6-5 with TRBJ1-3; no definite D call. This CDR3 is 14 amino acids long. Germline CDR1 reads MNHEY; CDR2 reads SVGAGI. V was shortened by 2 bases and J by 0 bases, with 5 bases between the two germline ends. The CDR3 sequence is CASSYRYSGNTIYF. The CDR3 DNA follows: TGTGCCAGCAGTTACAGATACTCTGGAAACACCATATATTTT.

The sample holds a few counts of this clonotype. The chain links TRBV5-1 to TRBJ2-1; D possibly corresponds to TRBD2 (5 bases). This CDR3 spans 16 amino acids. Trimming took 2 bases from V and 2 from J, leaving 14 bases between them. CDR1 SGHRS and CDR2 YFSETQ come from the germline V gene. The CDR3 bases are TGCGCCAGCAGCTTTGTTGGCGGGTCCACCTACAATGAGCAGTTCTTC. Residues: CASSFVGGSTYNEQFF.

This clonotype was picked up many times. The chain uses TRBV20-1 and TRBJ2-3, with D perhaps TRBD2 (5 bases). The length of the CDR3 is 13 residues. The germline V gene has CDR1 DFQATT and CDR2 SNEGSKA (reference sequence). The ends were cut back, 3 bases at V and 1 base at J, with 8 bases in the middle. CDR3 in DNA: TGCAGTGCTAGGGTGGAGGGCACAGATACGCAGTATTTT. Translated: CSARVEGTDTQYF.

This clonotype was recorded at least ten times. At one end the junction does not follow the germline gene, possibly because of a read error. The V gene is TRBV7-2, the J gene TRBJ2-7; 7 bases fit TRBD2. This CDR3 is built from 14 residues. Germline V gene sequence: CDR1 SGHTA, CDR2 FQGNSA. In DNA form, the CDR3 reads TGCGCCAGCAGTCTTTCGGGGGGATCCTACGAGCAGTACTTC. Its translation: CASSLSGGSYEQYF.

The CDR3 DNA is TGTGCCAGCAGCTTAGACCCGGACGGGAATGAGCAGTTCTTC. Protein sequence: CASSLDPDGNEQFF. The V and J genes are TRBV11-2 and TRBJ2-1; D remains ambiguous. V was trimmed by 0 bases and J by 7 bases, leaving 10 bases between them. In germline, CDR1 is SGHAT, CDR2 FQNNGV. This CDR3 spans 14 amino acids.

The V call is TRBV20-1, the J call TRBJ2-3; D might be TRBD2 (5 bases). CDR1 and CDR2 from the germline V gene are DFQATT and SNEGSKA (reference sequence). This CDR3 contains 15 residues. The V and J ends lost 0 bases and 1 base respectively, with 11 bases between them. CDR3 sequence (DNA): TGCAGTGCTAGAGATAGTAGCGCGGGCACAGATACGCAGTATTTT. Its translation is CSARDSSAGTDTQYF.

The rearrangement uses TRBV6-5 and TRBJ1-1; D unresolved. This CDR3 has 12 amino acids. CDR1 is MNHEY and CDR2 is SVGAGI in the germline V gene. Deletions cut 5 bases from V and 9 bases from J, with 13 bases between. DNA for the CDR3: TGTGCCAGCAGTAGCGACCGGATACAAGCTTTCTTT. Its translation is CASSSDRIQAFF.

CDR3 residues: CASSQGTSYNEQFF. In nucleotides, the CDR3 is TGTGCCAGCAGCCAAGGGACTTCTTACAATGAGCAGTTCTTC. The rearrangement joins TRBV3-1 to TRBJ2-1, with D possibly matching TRBD2 (5 bases). Germline CDR1 and CDR2: LGHDT and YNNKEL (reference sequence). Trimming cost V 1 base and J 4 bases, with 8 bases left between them. CDR3 length: 14 residues.

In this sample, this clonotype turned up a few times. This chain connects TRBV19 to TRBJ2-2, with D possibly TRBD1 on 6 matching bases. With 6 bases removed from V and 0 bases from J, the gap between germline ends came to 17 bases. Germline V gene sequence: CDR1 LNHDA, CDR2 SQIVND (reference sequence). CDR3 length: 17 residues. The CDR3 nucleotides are TGTGCCAGTAGCGATCAGGGGCAGATCGCGAACACCGGGGAGCTGTTTTTT. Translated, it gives CASSDQGQIANTGELFF.

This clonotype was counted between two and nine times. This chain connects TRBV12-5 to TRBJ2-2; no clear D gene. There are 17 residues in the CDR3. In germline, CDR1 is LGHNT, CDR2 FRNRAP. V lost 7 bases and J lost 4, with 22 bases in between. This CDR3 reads CASALHPRPVLTGELFF. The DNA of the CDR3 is TGTGCTAGTGCCCTCCACCCCCGACCAGTCCTCACCGGGGAGCTGTTTTTT. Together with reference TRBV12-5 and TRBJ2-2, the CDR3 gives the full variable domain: DARVTQTPRHKVTEMGQEVTMRCQPILGHNTVFWYRQTMMQGLELLAYFRNRAPLDDSGMPKDRFSAEMPDATLATLKIQPSEPRDSAVYFCASALHPRPVLTGELFFGEGSRLTVL.

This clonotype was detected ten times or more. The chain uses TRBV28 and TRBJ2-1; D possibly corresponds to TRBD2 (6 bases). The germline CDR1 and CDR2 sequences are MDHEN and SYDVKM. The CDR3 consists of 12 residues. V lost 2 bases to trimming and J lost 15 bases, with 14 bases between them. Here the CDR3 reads CASSLPGRETFF. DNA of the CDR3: TGTGCCAGCAGTTTACCAGGGCGGGAAACGTTCTTC.

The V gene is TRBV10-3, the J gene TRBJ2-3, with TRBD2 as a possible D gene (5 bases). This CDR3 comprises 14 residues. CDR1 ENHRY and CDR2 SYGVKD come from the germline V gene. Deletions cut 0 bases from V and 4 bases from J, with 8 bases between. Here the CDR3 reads CAISESTGSDTQYF. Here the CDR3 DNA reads TGTGCCATCAGTGAGTCGACGGGGTCAGATACGCAGTATTTT.

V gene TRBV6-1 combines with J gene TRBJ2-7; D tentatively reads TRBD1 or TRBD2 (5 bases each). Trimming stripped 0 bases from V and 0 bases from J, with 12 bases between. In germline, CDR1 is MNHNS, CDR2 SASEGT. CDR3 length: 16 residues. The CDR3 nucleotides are TGTGCCAGCAGTGAAGCGCTGGGTGGGGGCTCCTACGAGCAGTACTTC. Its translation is CASSEALGGGSYEQYF.

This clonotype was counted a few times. The CDR3 loop is CASSKTATNEKLFF. CDR3 DNA sequence: TGTGCCAGCAGCAAGACGGCAACTAATGAAAAACTGTTTTTT. The chain links TRBV28 to TRBJ1-4; D unresolved. CDR1 and CDR2 (germline): MDHEN, SYDVKM. CDR3 length: 14 amino acids. With 6 bases removed from V and 0 bases from J, the gap between germline ends came to 8 bases.

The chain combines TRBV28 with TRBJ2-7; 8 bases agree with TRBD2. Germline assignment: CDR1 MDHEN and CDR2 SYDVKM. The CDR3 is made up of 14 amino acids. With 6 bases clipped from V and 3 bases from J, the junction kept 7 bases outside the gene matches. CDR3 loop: CASRPSGSHYEQYF. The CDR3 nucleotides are TGTGCCAGCAGACCCAGCGGGAGTCACTACGAGCAGTACTTC.

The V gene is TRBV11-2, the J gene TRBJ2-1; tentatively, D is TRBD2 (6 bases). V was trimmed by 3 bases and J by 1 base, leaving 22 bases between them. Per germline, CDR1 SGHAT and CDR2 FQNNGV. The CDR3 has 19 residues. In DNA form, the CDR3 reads TGTGCCAGCAGCTTTCGTCGAGGCGGGGCCTCGACTTCCTACAATGAGCAGTTCTTC. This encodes CASSFRRGGASTSYNEQFF.

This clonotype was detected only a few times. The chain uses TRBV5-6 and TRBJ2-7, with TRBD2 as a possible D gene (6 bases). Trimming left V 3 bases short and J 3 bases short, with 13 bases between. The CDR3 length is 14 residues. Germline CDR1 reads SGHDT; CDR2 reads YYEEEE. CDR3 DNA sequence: TGTGCCAGCAGCTACACCGGGACTTTCTACGAGCAGTACTTC. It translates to CASSYTGTFYEQYF.

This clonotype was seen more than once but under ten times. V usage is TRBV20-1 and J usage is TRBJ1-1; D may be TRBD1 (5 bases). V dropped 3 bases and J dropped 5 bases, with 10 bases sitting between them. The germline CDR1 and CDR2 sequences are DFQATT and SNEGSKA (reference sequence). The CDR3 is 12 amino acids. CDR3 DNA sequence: TGCAGTGCTAGCGCCAGGGAAACTGAAGCTTTCTTT. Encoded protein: CSASARETEAFF.

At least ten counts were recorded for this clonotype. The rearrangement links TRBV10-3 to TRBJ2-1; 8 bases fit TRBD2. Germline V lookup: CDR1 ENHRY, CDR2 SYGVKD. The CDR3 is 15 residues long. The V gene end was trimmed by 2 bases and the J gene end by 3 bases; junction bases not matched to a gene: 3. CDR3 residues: CAISERGGDYNEQFF. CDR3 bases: TGTGCCATCAGTGAGCGGGGGGGAGACTACAATGAGCAGTTCTTC.

The CDR3 nucleotides are TGCGCCAGCAGTAAGGAGGGCCCTAACACTGAAGCTTTCTTT. Protein sequence: CASSKEGPNTEAFF. The V and J genes are TRBV5-1 and TRBJ1-1, with D unclear. Germline-derived CDR1 and CDR2 are SGHRS and YFSETQ. The V end lost 5 bases, the J end lost 2 bases, and 13 bases lay between the germline ends. The length of the CDR3 is 14 residues.